This T cell receptor beta chain was sequenced in a study of T cell responses to AZD1222 COVID-19 vaccine. Study-wide results and caveats: There were mostly white British donors and more females than males, and clonal diversity was possibly underestimated.

Pooled together were second doses at about 4 or about 12 weeks. Concerning this clone: Its target is not known.

V lost 7 bases, J lost 2 bases, and 8 bases stayed unmatched. This CDR3 spans 15 amino acids. CDR1 MDHEN and CDR2 SYDVKM come from the germline V gene. This table comes from immunoSEQ multiplex PCR, and its TCRdb copy is limited to in-frame clones, with some not included. The sample yields 250,000 to 300,000 clones, 90% to 95% seen once. This receptor was obtained from an adult who received the AZD1222 COVID-19 vaccine. The chain recombines TRBV28 with TRBJ1-2; 9 nucleotides match TRBD1. The material sequenced was peripheral blood, taken 28 days after the second AZD1222 dose. DNA of the CDR3: TGTGCCAGCACGCCCTCGGGACAGGGCAACTATGGCTACACCTTC. It codes for CASTPSGQGNYGYTF.